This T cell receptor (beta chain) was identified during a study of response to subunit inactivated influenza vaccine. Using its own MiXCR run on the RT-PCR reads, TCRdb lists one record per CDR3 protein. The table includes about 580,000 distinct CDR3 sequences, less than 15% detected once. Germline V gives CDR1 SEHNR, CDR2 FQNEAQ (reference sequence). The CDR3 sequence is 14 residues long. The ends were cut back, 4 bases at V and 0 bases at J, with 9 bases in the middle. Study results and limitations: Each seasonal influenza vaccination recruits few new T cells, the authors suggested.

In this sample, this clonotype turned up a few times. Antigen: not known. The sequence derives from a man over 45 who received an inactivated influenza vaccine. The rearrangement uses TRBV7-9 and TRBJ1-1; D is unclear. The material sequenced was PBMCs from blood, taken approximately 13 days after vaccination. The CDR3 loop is CASSWGNMNTEAFF. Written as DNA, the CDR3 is TGTGCCAGCAGCTGGGGAAACATGAACACTGAAGCTTTCTTT.